These 20 T cell receptor beta chains came from one sample sequenced in a study of Graves' ophthalmopathy and Graves' hyperthyroidism. Amplified material comprised TCR beta CDR3 regions derived from RNA transcripts. RT-PCR in the first round used HTBI primers; a second-round multiplex PCR followed. TCRdb re-called the multiplex PCR reads through MiXCR, storing one row per CDR3 protein. The table has 680,000 or so distinct CDR3 sequences, about 20% seen once. Sequenced input: peripheral blood. These receptors all come from a young woman with stable Graves' hyperthyroidism. Some clones in this sample may be carry-over from other donors' samples.

This clonotype was seen more than once but under ten times. The rearrangement links TRBV10-1 to TRBJ2-5; D gene unclear. Germline CDR1 reads WNHNN; CDR2 reads SYGVQD (reference sequence). V lost 3 bases and J lost 3, with 8 bases in between. There are 13 residues in the CDR3. CDR3 loop: CASSDSLKETQYF. The CDR3 DNA follows: TGCGCCAGCAGTGATTCCTTAAAAGAGACCCAGTACTTC.

The gene calls are TRBV27 and TRBJ1-1; D is undetermined. The CDR3 extends over 15 amino acids. With 0 bases removed from V and 11 bases from J, the gap between germline ends came to 19 bases. Germline CDR1 reads MNHEY; CDR2 reads SMNVEV (reference sequence). For the CDR3, the DNA is TGTGCCAGCAGTTTATCGGTGGCAGCCTCTCAACACGCTTTCTTT. Encoded protein: CASSLSVAASQHAFF.

This clonotype occurred many times. The J gene is TRBJ1-1, the V gene TRBV19; D may be TRBD1 (6 bases). CDR1 and CDR2 from the germline V gene are LNHDA and SQIVND (reference sequence). This CDR3 spans 16 amino acids. Trimming took off 6 bases at V and 4 bases at J, with 21 bases between the two ends. The CDR3 loop is CASSLQGMGLTTEAFF. In DNA, the CDR3 is TGTGCCAGTAGCCTACAGGGAATGGGCCTAACCACTGAAGCTTTCTTT. The full variable domain, rest sourced from reference TRBV19 and TRBJ1-1, is DGGITQSPKYLFRKEGQNVTLSCEQNLNHDAMYWYRQDPGQGLRLIYYSQIVNDFQKGDIAEGYSVSREKKESFPLTVTSAQKNPTAFYLCASSLQGMGLTTEAFFGQGTRLTVV.

The gene calls are TRBV7-2 and TRBJ2-7; D could derive from TRBD1 or TRBD2 (5 bases each). V lost 3 bases and J 2 bases, leaving 11 bases between the germline ends. Germline V gene sequence: CDR1 SGHTA, CDR2 FQGNSA. This CDR3 spans 14 amino acids. As DNA, the CDR3 is TGTGCCAGCAGCTTCTCCGGGGCCCCCTACGAGCAGTACTTC. Its translation is CASSFSGAPYEQYF.

This clonotype has just a few counts. The gene calls are TRBV6-1 and TRBJ1-2; D is perhaps TRBD1 (5 bases). The CDR3 covers 15 residues. Per germline, CDR1 MNHNS and CDR2 SASEGT. Trimming stripped 8 bases from V and 0 bases from J, with 16 bases between. The CDR3 sequence: CASGDGGGANYGYTF. Here the CDR3 DNA reads TGTGCCAGCGGGGACGGTGGAGGGGCTAACTATGGCTACACCTTC.

The chain employs TRBV6-2 or TRBV6-3 and TRBJ1-5, with 11 bases fitting TRBD1. CDR1 is MNHEY and CDR2 is SVGEGT in the germline V gene. The V and J ends lost 6 bases and 6 bases, in that order; junction bases with no gene match: 4. CDR3 length: 14 residues. CDR3 loop: CASRDRGLTQPQHF. The CDR3 DNA is TGTGCCAGCAGGGACAGGGGGCTCACTCAGCCCCAGCATTTT.

The chain links TRBV19 to TRBJ1-1; no firm D call. The CDR3 is 14 amino acids. The germline V gene encodes CDR1 LNHDA and CDR2 SQIVND (reference sequence). The V gene lost 7 bases and the J gene lost 0 bases, with 12 bases spanning the gap. This chain's CDR3 is CASTPTYMNTEAFF. In DNA form, the CDR3 reads TGTGCCAGTACTCCTACCTACATGAACACTGAAGCTTTCTTT.

There are many counts of this clonotype. This chain connects TRBV6-5 to TRBJ2-7, with TRBD1 identical over 8 bases. CDR1 and CDR2 from the germline V gene are MNHEY and SVGAGI. The CDR3 loop spans 15 amino acids. Unmatched junction bases numbered 6, after V lost 2 bases and J lost 3 bases. Here the CDR3 DNA reads TGTGCCAGCAGTTACGTCCAGGGGGCAAACTACGAGCAGTACTTC. Amino acids: CASSYVQGANYEQYF.

On this clonotype itself: A single base separates this from a much larger clone, so it may be a read error. The chain uses TRBV15 and TRBJ1-5; D call uncertain. Germline loops: CDR1 LNHNV, CDR2 YYDKDF (reference sequence). This CDR3 spans 14 amino acids. The CDR3, as DNA: TGTGCCACCAGCAGGATGGGGTCAAGTCAGCCCCATCATTTT. Translated: CATSRMGSSQPHHF.

The sample holds many counts of this clonotype. The CDR3 region is CSADRGGANTEAFF. The CDR3 DNA sequence: TGCAGCGCCGACCGCGGGGGAGCGAACACTGAAGCTTTCTTT. The chain links TRBV29-1 to TRBJ1-1, with D possibly TRBD1 on 5 matching bases. The CDR3 loop spans 14 amino acids. Looked up from germline, CDR1 is SQVTM and CDR2 is ANQGSEA. V was cut by 7 bases and J by 1 base, with 16 bases left in between.

This clonotype was seen repeatedly, ten times or more. The chain has TRBV6-1 and TRBJ2-7; either TRBD1 or TRBD2 may fit D (6 bases each). Trimming cost V 7 bases and J 2 bases, with 18 bases left between them. The CDR3 is 15 residues long. Germline values: CDR1 MNHNS, CDR2 SASEGT. The DNA of the CDR3 is TGTGCCAGCAAGACCGAGGGGGGTGTCCCCTACGAGCAGTACTTC. The encoded protein is CASKTEGGVPYEQYF.

This clonotype was counted at least ten times. The chain is built from TRBV2 and TRBJ2-2, with TRBD2 identical over 14 bases. The CDR3 has 20 residues. The junction had 11 bases not matched to a gene; V was cut back by 2 bases and J by 3 bases. Germline V gene lookup returns CDR1 SNHLY and CDR2 FYNNEI. In nucleotides, the CDR3 is TGTGCCAGCAGTGAAAGGTCGAGACTAGCGGGGGGGGCGGACACCGGGGAGCTGTTTTTT. The encoded protein is CASSERSRLAGGADTGELFF.

This clonotype was detected many times. This sequence joins TRBV12-3 or TRBV12-4 and TRBJ1-2, with TRBD1 as a possible D gene (5 bases). V was trimmed by 2 bases and J by 7 bases, leaving 14 bases between them. The CDR3 is 14 residues long. CDR3 DNA: TGTGCCAGCAGTTTATTGTCAGGGCTGCGTGGCTACACCTTC. Translation: CASSLLSGLRGYTF.

The sample holds many counts of this clonotype. The rearrangement uses TRBV12-3 or TRBV12-4 and TRBJ2-7; a weak D match, TRBD1 (6 bases). Trimming shortened V by 4 bases and J by 7 bases, and 14 bases separated the two germline ends. The CDR3 has 13 residues. The CDR3 sequence: CASSWNRVGEQYF. The CDR3 DNA follows: TGTGCCAGCAGTTGGAACAGGGTGGGGGAGCAGTACTTC.

The V gene is TRBV6-5, the J gene TRBJ2-1, with D unresolved. Germline values: CDR1 MNHEY, CDR2 SVGAGI. CDR3 size: 13 residues. Trimming removed 2 bases at V and 6 bases at J, with 8 bases between. CDR3 sequence reads: CASSYGGPNEQFF. The CDR3 bases are TGTGCCAGCAGTTACGGCGGTCCCAATGAGCAGTTCTTC.

The table lists this clonotype with many counts. The chain couples TRBV6-2 or TRBV6-3 to TRBJ2-7; TRBD2 agrees at 12 bases. The CDR3 runs 14 residues. V was pared by 5 bases and J by 7 bases, with 6 bases of the junction left unmatched. Germline lookup yields CDR1 MNHEY and CDR2 SVGEGT. As DNA, the CDR3 is TGTGCCAGCAGTAACCTAGCGGGGGGGCGTGAGCAGTACTTC. It specifies CASSNLAGGREQYF.

The chain links TRBV5-1 to TRBJ2-6; 7 bases are a match to TRBD2. CDR1 is SGHRS, CDR2 YFSETQ, per germline. V dropped 6 bases and J dropped 0; count of bases not matched to a gene: 0. The CDR3 has 14 amino acids. CDR3 sequence: CASTGGSGANVLTF. The CDR3 DNA reads TGCGCCAGCACGGGGGGCTCTGGGGCCAACGTCCTGACTTTC.

The chain is built from TRBV6-5 and TRBJ1-2; D is ambiguous. The CDR3 is 14 amino acids. Trimming left V 5 bases short and J 1 base short, with 11 bases between. CDR1 is MNHEY and CDR2 is SVGAGI in the germline V gene. The CDR3 reads CASSTSEFNYGYTF. The CDR3 DNA sequence: TGTGCCAGCAGTACCTCTGAGTTTAACTATGGCTACACCTTC.

This CDR3 reads CASSESSGSANTGELFF. As DNA, the CDR3 is TGTGCCAGCAGTGAAAGTAGTGGCAGCGCGAACACCGGGGAGCTGTTTTTT. The chain is built from TRBV6-1 and TRBJ2-2; D remains ambiguous. Deletions cut 2 bases from V and 0 bases from J, with 13 bases between. Per the germline V gene, CDR1 is MNHNS and CDR2 is SASEGT. The CDR3 is 17 residues long.

The CDR3 spells CASGWTSGDISYEQYF. The CDR3 bases are TGTGCTAGTGGTTGGACCTCGGGCGATATCTCCTACGAGCAGTACTTC. V usage is TRBV12-5 and J usage is TRBJ2-7; no firm D call. Trimming removed 4 bases from V and 0 bases from J, with 16 bases in between. From germline, CDR1 is LGHNT and CDR2 FRNRAP. There are 16 residues in the CDR3.